Each of the 23 T cell receptor beta chains below was sequenced from the same sample in a study of vaccination and CD4 T cells after COVID-19. MiXCR was run by TCRdb on the PCR reads, yielding one entry per CDR3 protein. The repertoire includes 30,000 or so distinct CDR3 sequences, about 50% of them detected once, and 5.8% sits in the top ten. The time point was: late sampling 161 to 241 days after vaccination in three convalescent patients. Specimen: CD4+ T cells from blood, collected about 7 months after SARS-CoV-2 vaccination. These receptors came from a human donor who had recovered from COVID-19.

The chain is built from TRBV7-2 and TRBJ2-5; D gene unclear. The CDR3 totals 11 residues. CDR1 and CDR2 (germline): SGHTA, FQGNSA. V shed 6 bases and J shed 5 bases, with 7 bases lying between them. This CDR3 is CASSAGETQYF. Here the CDR3 DNA reads TGTGCCAGCAGTGCTGGGGAGACCCAGTACTTC.

This clonotype came up a few times. The CDR3 loop reads CASSGLAGTQETQYF. The DNA for the CDR3 is TGTGCCAGCAGTGGGCTAGCGGGAACCCAAGAGACCCAGTACTTC. The chain recombines TRBV6-1 with TRBJ2-5; TRBD2 aligns across 9 bases. This CDR3 region has 15 residues. Germline values: CDR1 MNHNS, CDR2 SASEGT. V lost 4 bases and J lost 1; bases outside the gene matches: 4.

The rearrangement uses TRBV24-1 and TRBJ2-6; 8 nucleotides align to TRBD1. V lost 3 bases to trimming and J lost 0 bases; unmatched junction nucleotides: 6. This CDR3 is built from 18 residues. CDR1 and CDR2 (germline): KGHDR, SFDVKD. CDR3 coding DNA: TGTGCCACCAGTGATGTGACCGACAGGGGCTCTGGGGCCAACGTCCTGACTTTC. Its protein product is CATSDVTDRGSGANVLTF.

The rearrangement uses TRBV7-9 and TRBJ2-7; the D is unclear. With 5 bases removed from V and 3 bases from J, the gap between germline ends came to 11 bases. The CDR3 runs 13 residues. CDR1 is SEHNR, CDR2 FQNEAQ, per germline (reference sequence). The DNA of the CDR3 is TGTGCCAGCAGCACCGGACGAAGCTACGAGCAGTACTTC. It yields the protein CASSTGRSYEQYF.

By proportion, this clonotype is medium-sized. The genes are TRBV27 and TRBJ1-1, with 8 bases lining up with TRBD1. The CDR3 extends over 13 amino acids. Germline CDR1 reads MNHEY; CDR2 reads SMNVEV (reference sequence). V gave up 5 bases and J gave up 4 bases; unmatched junction bases: 3. CDR3 sequence reads: CASSPDRGTEAFF. The CDR3 bases are TGTGCCAGCAGTCCCGACAGGGGCACTGAAGCTTTCTTT.

The V call is TRBV20-1, the J call TRBJ2-1; possibly TRBD2 for D (6 bases). Germline V gives CDR1 DFQATT, CDR2 SNEGSKA (reference sequence). V was clipped by 4 bases and J by 3 bases, with 16 bases between them. The CDR3 covers 15 residues. The CDR3 nucleotides read TGCAGTGCTACCCAGGTGGGCGGGGTCTACAATGAGCAGTTCTTC. As protein: CSATQVGGVYNEQFF.

The chain carries TRBV6-2 or TRBV6-3 and TRBJ2-3, with 9 positions matching TRBD1. The germline CDR1 and CDR2 sequences are MNHEY and SVGEGT. CDR3 length: 15 residues. V lost 6 bases to trimming and J lost 5 bases; unmatched junction nucleotides: 9. As DNA, the CDR3 is TGTGCCAGCAGGTACCGGGACAGGGCCAAAGATACGCAGTATTTT. Translated, it gives CASRYRDRAKDTQYF.

This clonotype has a handful of counts. The gene calls are TRBV19 and TRBJ2-3; perhaps TRBD2 as D (6 bases). Germline V CDR1 and CDR2: LNHDA, SQIVND (reference sequence). The CDR3 totals 15 residues. V lost 4 bases to trimming and J lost 4 bases, with 15 bases between them. The CDR3 spells CASSTGGYGADTQYF. The CDR3 bases are TGTGCCAGTAGTACCGGGGGTTATGGGGCAGATACGCAGTATTTT.

The gene calls are TRBV15 and TRBJ2-7; 10 bases agree with TRBD1. V shed 1 base and J 0 bases; nucleotides not matched to a gene: 0. Germline V gene data show CDR1 as LNHNV and CDR2 as YYDKDF (reference sequence). The CDR3 extends over 15 amino acids. CDR3 residues: CATSRGTGGSYEQYF. The CDR3 DNA reads TGTGCCACCAGCAGAGGGACAGGGGGCTCCTACGAGCAGTACTTC.

The rearrangement links TRBV19 to TRBJ2-5, with 8 bases matching TRBD2. Losses at the gene ends were 5 bases for V and 5 bases for J; bases not matched to a gene: 25. The CDR3 contains 20 residues. Germline V gives CDR1 LNHDA, CDR2 SQIVND (reference sequence). CDR3 sequence reads: CASSLVGPSGLAGLGETQYF. As DNA, the CDR3 is TGTGCCAGTAGTCTTGTTGGTCCCTCTGGGCTAGCGGGCCTCGGGGAGACCCAGTACTTC.

The chain employs TRBV5-1 and TRBJ1-2, with TRBD1 identical over 9 bases. Germline V lookup: CDR1 SGHRS, CDR2 YFSETQ. V trimming: 4 bases; J trimming: 4 bases; junction bases outside the gene matches: 11. This CDR3 contains 16 residues. The CDR3 nucleotides read TGCGCCAGCAGCGACGTAGGGACAGGGATCGGCTATGGCTACACCTTC. Translated, it gives CASSDVGTGIGYGYTF. The complete variable domain, with remaining parts taken from reference TRBV5-1 and TRBJ1-2, reads KAGVTQTPRYLIKTRGQQVTLSCSPISGHRSVSWYQQTPGQGLQFLFEYFSETQRNKGNFPGRFSGRQFSNSRSEMNVSTLELGDSALYLCASSDVGTGIGYGYTFGSGTRLTVV.

This chain links TRBV20-1 with TRBJ1-5; D perhaps matches TRBD1 (5 bases). The ends were cut back, 4 bases at V and 7 bases at J, with 20 bases in the middle. The germline CDR1 and CDR2 sequences are DFQATT and SNEGSKA (reference sequence). This CDR3 has 15 amino acids. The CDR3 spells CSAKGGQGVGQPQHF. The CDR3 region has the DNA TGCAGTGCTAAGGGTGGGCAGGGTGTTGGCCAGCCCCAGCATTTT.

The chain uses TRBV6-5 and TRBJ2-7; 15 bases fit TRBD2. The germline V gene has CDR1 MNHEY and CDR2 SVGAGI. The CDR3 is made up of 18 amino acids. Unmatched junction bases numbered 3, after V lost 0 bases and J lost 0 bases. CDR3 sequence (DNA): TGTGCCAGCAGTTACTCGACGGGACTAGCGGGAGGCTCCTACGAGCAGTACTTC. Its protein is CASSYSTGLAGGSYEQYF.

This chain joins TRBV7-2 and TRBJ2-2, with 12 bases fitting TRBD2. CDR1 and CDR2 from the germline V gene are SGHTA and FQGNSA. CDR3 length equals 15 residues. V gave up 5 bases and J gave up 8 bases; unmatched junction bases: 6. The CDR3 sequence: CASSHGLAGWGELFF. The CDR3 coding sequence is TGTGCCAGCAGCCACGGACTAGCGGGGTGGGGGGAGCTGTTTTTT.

The rearrangement joins TRBV27 to TRBJ2-7, with D perhaps TRBD2 (5 bases). Germline V gene data show CDR1 as MNHEY and CDR2 as SMNVEV (reference sequence). CDR3 length: 13 residues. V was shortened by 2 bases and J by 1 base, with 6 bases between the two germline ends. The CDR3 loop is CASSLGLSYEQYF. In nucleotides, the CDR3 is TGTGCCAGCAGTTTAGGACTTTCCTACGAGCAGTACTTC.

The genes are TRBV7-2 and TRBJ2-3, with 8 bases identical to TRBD2. The CDR3 is 15 residues long. The germline CDR1 and CDR2 sequences are SGHTA and FQGNSA. The junction had 1 base not matched to a gene; V was cut back by 1 base and J by 1 base. The CDR3 DNA reads as TGTGCCAGCAGCTTAGTACTAGCGGGCACAGATACGCAGTATTTT. This sequence encodes CASSLVLAGTDTQYF.

The chain joins TRBV4-3 to TRBJ1-2; D remains ambiguous. The CDR3 is 15 amino acids. V gave up 0 bases and J gave up 3 bases, with 11 bases separating them. Germline CDR1 reads LGHNA; CDR2 reads YSLEER. The CDR3 spells CASSQEVRSDYGYTF. CDR3 DNA sequence: TGCGCCAGCAGCCAAGAGGTCAGGTCAGACTATGGCTACACCTTC.

The gene calls are TRBV6-1 and TRBJ2-1; TRBD2 agrees at 14 bases. The V segment lost 6 bases and the J segment 6 bases; nucleotides outside the gene matches: 7. This CDR3 has 16 residues. The germline V gene has CDR1 MNHNS and CDR2 SASEGT. CDR3 loop: CASRKTGTSGSNEQFF. CDR3 nucleotide sequence: TGTGCCAGCAGAAAAACCGGGACTAGCGGGAGCAATGAGCAGTTCTTC.

V is TRBV28 and J is TRBJ2-1; tentative D call: TRBD1 (6 bases). Trimming shortened V by 1 base and J by 9 bases, and 13 bases separated the two germline ends. Germline CDR1 reads MDHEN; CDR2 reads SYDVKM. The length of the CDR3 is 14 residues. The CDR3 DNA follows: TGTGCCAGCAGTTTATCGTACAGGGACACTGAGCAGTTCTTC. Amino acids: CASSLSYRDTEQFF.

CDR3 amino acids: CSVMDRLYEQYF. DNA of the CDR3: TGCAGTGTTATGGACAGGTTATACGAGCAGTACTTC. The chain has TRBV20-1 and TRBJ2-7; TRBD1 matches at 7 bases. Germline CDR1 is DFQATT and CDR2 is SNEGSKA (reference sequence). The CDR3 contains 12 residues. V dropped 7 bases and J dropped 4; count of bases not matched to a gene: 7.

V and J are TRBV2 and TRBJ2-3; TRBD2 might be the D (6 bases). The germline V gene encodes CDR1 SNHLY and CDR2 FYNNEI. Trimming stripped 6 bases from V and 0 bases from J, with 16 bases between. The CDR3 is made up of 16 amino acids. As DNA, the CDR3 is TGTGCCAGCAGGACTAGAGGATTATCTAGCACAGATACGCAGTATTTT. It specifies CASRTRGLSSTDTQYF.

The rearrangement links TRBV6-1 to TRBJ2-3, with D hard to call. From germline, CDR1 is MNHNS and CDR2 SASEGT. The germline V and J ends were trimmed by 6 bases and 6 bases, with 7 bases remaining between them. The CDR3 contains 11 residues. The CDR3 bases are TGTGCCAGCAGGTCTTTGGATACGCAGTATTTT. It specifies CASRSLDTQYF.

The J gene is TRBJ2-7, the V gene TRBV25-1; the match to TRBD1 covers 10 bases. The CDR3 is 12 amino acids. The V gene end was trimmed by 11 bases and the J gene end by 3 bases; junction bases not matched to a gene: 4. The V gene's germline CDR1 is MGHDK and CDR2 SYGVNS. CDR3 nucleotides: TGTGCCCTAGGGACAGGGGTCTACGAGCAGTACTTC. Amino acids: CALGTGVYEQYF.